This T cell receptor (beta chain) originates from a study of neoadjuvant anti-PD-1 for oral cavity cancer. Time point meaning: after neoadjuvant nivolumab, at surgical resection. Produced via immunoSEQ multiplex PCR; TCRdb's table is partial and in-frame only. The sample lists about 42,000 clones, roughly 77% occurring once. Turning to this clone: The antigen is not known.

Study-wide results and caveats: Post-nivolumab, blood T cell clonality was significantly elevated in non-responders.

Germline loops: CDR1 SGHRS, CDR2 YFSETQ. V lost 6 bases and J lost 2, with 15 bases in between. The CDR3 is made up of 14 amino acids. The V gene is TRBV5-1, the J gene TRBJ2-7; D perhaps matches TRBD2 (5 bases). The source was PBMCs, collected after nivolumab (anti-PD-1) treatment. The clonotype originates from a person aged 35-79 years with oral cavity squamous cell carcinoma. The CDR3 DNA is TGCGCCAGCAAAGAGCGGCCGGAAGCCTACGAGCAGTACTTC. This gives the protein CASKERPEAYEQYF.